A single sample gave rise to the 32 T cell receptor beta chains below, sequenced in a study of T cell changes during pregnancy in multiple sclerosis. The method was immunoSEQ multiplex PCR; TCRdb's version includes in-frame clones alone and lacks a portion of them. This table has under 35,000 clones, around 89% appearing once. Sequencing used CD4+ T cells from peripheral blood mononuclear cells, obtained in the third trimester of pregnancy. The receptors were gathered from a female donor in good health, enrolled as a control in a pregnancy study.

The chain links TRBV10-2 to TRBJ1-1, with D tentatively TRBD1 (6 bases). Per germline, CDR1 WSHSY and CDR2 SAAADI. CDR3 length: 12 residues. Trimming cost V 2 bases and J 6 bases, with 7 bases left between them. The CDR3 reads CASSEAGAEAFF. The CDR3 bases are TGCGCCAGCAGTGAGGCAGGGGCTGAAGCTTTCTTT.

The chain carries TRBV11-3 and TRBJ1-1; the match to TRBD1 covers 7 bases. CDR3 length equals 12 residues. V lost 1 base, J lost 10 bases, and 3 bases stayed unmatched. Looked up from germline, CDR1 is SGHNT and CDR2 is YENEEA. The CDR3 loop reads CASSLAAGGAFF. Here the CDR3 DNA reads TGTGCCAGCAGCTTAGCAGCAGGGGGAGCTTTCTTT.

The chain joins TRBV19 to TRBJ2-7; D call uncertain. V lost 10 bases and J lost 0, with 7 bases in between. The CDR3 sequence is 11 residues long. Germline V lookup: CDR1 LNHDA, CDR2 SQIVND (reference sequence). The CDR3 coding sequence is TGTGCCACCTCTAGCTCCTACGAGCAGTACTTC. Translating gives CATSSSYEQYF.

This chain connects TRBV16 to TRBJ2-1, with TRBD2 matching 8 bases. The V and J ends lost 3 bases and 1 base, in that order; junction bases with no gene match: 14. CDR1 KGHSY and CDR2 FQNENV come from the germline V gene. The CDR3 totals 19 residues. The CDR3: CASSHPLAIAGWSYNEQFF. DNA for the CDR3: TGTGCCAGCAGCCACCCACTGGCTATAGCGGGATGGTCCTACAATGAGCAGTTCTTC.

V and J are TRBV29-1 and TRBJ1-1; D is ambiguous. This CDR3 comprises 14 residues. Germline assignment: CDR1 SQVTM and CDR2 ANQGSEA. V gave up 4 bases and J gave up 0 bases, with 12 bases separating them. CDR3 DNA sequence: TGCAGCGTTGGTAAAGATTTAGTGAACACTGAAGCTTTCTTT. Encoded protein: CSVGKDLVNTEAFF.

The chain carries TRBV6-5 and TRBJ2-1; a possible D gene is TRBD2 (5 bases). V was pared by 2 bases and J by 2 bases, with 13 bases between. The CDR3 has 16 residues. CDR1 and CDR2 from the germline V gene are MNHEY and SVGAGI. CDR3 in amino acids: CASSYLSGKAYNEQFF. The CDR3 coding sequence is TGTGCCAGCAGTTACCTTTCCGGGAAGGCCTACAATGAGCAGTTCTTC.

The chain carries TRBV5-1 and TRBJ2-7; 12 nucleotides agree with TRBD2. Germline CDR1 is SGHRS and CDR2 is YFSETQ. V was pared by 0 bases and J by 7 bases, with 5 bases of the junction left unmatched. The CDR3 length is 15 residues. The CDR3 bases are TGCGCCAGCAGCTTGGAAACTAGCGGGAGGCAGGAGCAGTACTTC. It yields the protein CASSLETSGRQEQYF.

The rearrangement uses TRBV18 and TRBJ2-1; 8 nucleotides line up with TRBD2. Germline V lookup: CDR1 KGHSH, CDR2 LQKENI. With V trimmed by 3 bases and J by 1 base, 2 bases remained unmatched. The CDR3 is made up of 15 amino acids. The CDR3 reads CASSPLAGSYNEQFF. The CDR3, as DNA: TGTGCCAGCTCACCCTTAGCGGGGTCCTACAATGAGCAGTTCTTC.

The V gene is TRBV11-1, the J gene TRBJ2-7, with TRBD2 as a possible D gene (6 bases). Trimming took 6 bases from V and 0 from J, leaving 12 bases between them. The CDR3 spans 14 residues. Germline V CDR1 and CDR2: SGHAT, FQDESV (reference sequence). The DNA for the CDR3 is TGTGCCAGCAGGTTTGGAGGGAACTCCTACGAGCAGTACTTC. Protein: CASRFGGNSYEQYF.

Comment on this clone: The sample has other DNA sequences that encode this CDR3 too. The DNA for the CDR3 is TGTGCCAGCAGCTTGGTACAGGCAGCTAACTATGGCTACACCTTC. Amino acids: CASSLVQAANYGYTF. The gene calls are TRBV7-9 and TRBJ1-2; tentative D call: TRBD1 (5 bases). Germline V lookup: CDR1 SEHNR, CDR2 FQNEAQ (reference sequence). V was pared by 3 bases and J by 0 bases, with 11 bases between. The length of the CDR3 is 15 residues. The full variable domain, completed using reference TRBV7-9 and TRBJ1-2, is DTGVSQNPRHKITKRGQNVTFRCDPISEHNRLYWYRQTLGQGPEFLTYFQNEAQLEKSRLLSDRFSAERPKGSFSTLEIQRTEQGDSAMYLCASSLVQAANYGYTFGSGTRLTVV.

Here the CDR3 DNA reads TGTGCCAGCAGTTTTCAGAGGGTCTCTGAAGCTTTCTTT. This gives the protein CASSFQRVSEAFF. This rearrangement joins TRBV27 to TRBJ1-1, with D unclear. The CDR3 loop spans 13 amino acids. CDR1 is MNHEY and CDR2 is SMNVEV in the germline V gene (reference sequence). V was pared by 3 bases and J by 6 bases, with 11 bases between.

The genes are TRBV6-6 and TRBJ2-5; D is ambiguous. Per the germline V gene, CDR1 is MNHNY and CDR2 is SVGAGI (reference sequence). The CDR3 spans 14 residues. Trimming stripped 8 bases from V and 0 bases from J, with 13 bases between. CDR3 coding DNA: TGTGCCAGCCAGAGCGTTGGATACCAAGAGACCCAGTACTTC. It encodes CASQSVGYQETQYF.

The chain carries TRBV5-4 and TRBJ1-2, with 7 bases fitting TRBD1. Germline V CDR1 and CDR2: SGHNT, YYREEE (reference sequence). The CDR3 runs to 15 residues. V gave up 3 bases and J gave up 3 bases; unmatched junction bases: 8. CDR3 sequence: CASSSDRALDYGYTF. The DNA of the CDR3 is TGTGCCAGCAGCTCCGACAGGGCCTTGGACTATGGCTACACCTTC.

The chain links TRBV6-5 to TRBJ1-6; 7 nucleotides match TRBD1. CDR3 length equals 14 residues. Germline CDR1 is MNHEY and CDR2 is SVGAGI. The junction had 4 bases not matched to a gene; V was cut back by 8 bases and J by 3 bases. The CDR3 DNA reads TGTGCCAGCGGCCAGGGGGGCTATAATTCACCCCTCCACTTT. It encodes CASGQGGYNSPLHF.

V and J are TRBV18 and TRBJ1-2, with D unclear. Germline-derived CDR1 and CDR2 are KGHSH and LQKENI. V was pared by 0 bases and J by 2 bases, with 10 bases between. This CDR3 region has 15 residues. Here the CDR3 DNA reads TGTGCCAGCTCACCACCGGTTTCGGTGAACTATGGCTACACCTTC. Translation gives CASSPPVSVNYGYTF.

J is TRBJ2-3 and V is TRBV13; tentatively, D is TRBD2 (6 bases). V was pared by 1 base and J by 3 bases, with 11 bases between. This CDR3 has 15 amino acids. Germline V gives CDR1 PRHDT, CDR2 FYEKMQ (reference sequence). CDR3 nucleotides: TGTGCCAGCAGCTTAGCGGGTGCGGGGACAGATACGCAGTATTTT. It translates to CASSLAGAGTDTQYF.

V gene TRBV2 combines with J gene TRBJ1-3; TRBD1 might be the D (6 bases). The CDR3 spans 15 residues. V lost 1 base, J lost 2 bases, and 9 bases lay in between. Germline-derived CDR1 and CDR2 are SNHLY and FYNNEI. CDR3 sequence: CASSEDAGAGNTIYF. The CDR3 DNA follows: TGTGCCAGCAGTGAAGACGCAGGGGCTGGAAACACCATATATTTT.

CDR3 residues: CAWSVLEGGELFF. The CDR3 DNA reads TGTGCCTGGAGTGTACTCGAGGGAGGGGAGCTGTTTTTT. J is TRBJ2-2 and V is TRBV30, with a tentative D call TRBD2 (5 bases). Germline loops: CDR1 GTSNPN, CDR2 SVGIG (reference sequence). CDR3 length: 13 amino acids. With 0 bases removed from V and 8 bases from J, the gap between germline ends came to 10 bases.

The chain recombines TRBV28 with TRBJ1-2; D is possibly TRBD1 (6 bases). Trimming stripped 6 bases from V and 2 bases from J, with 10 bases between. The CDR3 length is 13 residues. Germline CDR1 is MDHEN and CDR2 is SYDVKM. CDR3 protein: CASRRTENYGYTF. CDR3 in DNA: TGTGCCAGCAGGCGGACAGAGAACTATGGCTACACCTTC.

V and J are TRBV27 and TRBJ2-1; perhaps TRBD2 as D (6 bases). This CDR3 is 16 amino acids long. Trimming cost V 3 bases and J 4 bases, with 16 bases left between them. CDR1 and CDR2 from the germline V gene are MNHEY and SMNVEV (reference sequence). The CDR3 DNA reads TGTGCCAGCAGTTTTTTTTCGAGCGGGCTATACAATGAGCAGTTCTTC. This translates into CASSFFSSGLYNEQFF.

The chain employs TRBV7-8 and TRBJ1-5, with 7 bases lining up with TRBD1. The CDR3 is 17 amino acids. From germline, CDR1 is SGHVS and CDR2 FQNEAQ. The J segment lost 2 bases and the V segment lost 5 bases, leaving 12 bases of the junction unmatched. The CDR3 region is CASSVGGGVRGNQPQHF. DNA of the CDR3: TGTGCCAGCAGCGTAGGGGGCGGCGTCCGAGGCAATCAGCCCCAGCATTTT.

The table lists this clone with a count of one. The rearrangement links TRBV19 to TRBJ1-1, with D maybe TRBD1 (6 bases). Deletions cut 2 bases from V and 5 bases from J, with 12 bases between. Germline V gives CDR1 LNHDA, CDR2 SQIVND (reference sequence). The CDR3 contains 14 residues. The CDR3 DNA reads TGTGCCAGTAGTATAACCCGGCAGGGGACTGAAGCTTTCTTT. Translation: CASSITRQGTEAFF. The variable domain in full, with the rest retrieved from reference TRBV19 and TRBJ1-1, is DGGITQSPKYLFRKEGQNVTLSCEQNLNHDAMYWYRQDPGQGLRLIYYSQIVNDFQKGDIAEGYSVSREKKESFPLTVTSAQKNPTAFYLCASSITRQGTEAFFGQGTRLTVV.

The V and J genes are TRBV9 and TRBJ1-2, with 9 positions matching TRBD1. CDR1 and CDR2 from the germline V gene are SGDLS and YYNGEE. CDR3 length: 15 amino acids. The trim removed 3 bases at V and 8 bases at J, leaving 11 bases unmatched. CDR3 protein: CASSAPGTGLRGYTF. The CDR3 DNA sequence: TGTGCCAGCAGCGCCCCCGGGACAGGGCTTCGGGGCTACACCTTC.

The DNA of the CDR3 is TGCGCCAGCAGCTTCGGACAGGGGACTAAAGAGACCCAGTACTTC. Protein product: CASSFGQGTKETQYF. The V call is TRBV5-1, the J call TRBJ2-5; TRBD1 aligns across 9 bases. Germline V CDR1 and CDR2: SGHRS, YFSETQ. V was clipped by 2 bases and J by 3 bases; unmatched bases: 5. CDR3 length equals 15 residues.

The rearrangement uses TRBV7-2 and TRBJ1-2, with D tentatively TRBD1 (5 bases). Germline CDR1 is SGHTA and CDR2 is FQGNSA. CDR3 length: 13 amino acids. Trimming took off 5 bases at V and 5 bases at J, with 12 bases between the two ends. The chain's CDR3 is CASSRDGLYGYTF. The CDR3 nucleotides read TGTGCCAGCAGCCGGGACGGACTATATGGCTACACCTTC.

The chain employs TRBV5-1 and TRBJ2-1; no firm D call. Trimming left V 3 bases short and J 8 bases short, with 15 bases between. Germline CDR1 SGHRS, CDR2 YFSETQ. The CDR3 totals 14 residues. The CDR3 sequence: CASSSFERWDEQFF. Here the CDR3 DNA reads TGCGCCAGCAGCTCCTTTGAGCGCTGGGATGAGCAGTTCTTC.

The chain couples TRBV7-2 to TRBJ1-1; 11 nucleotides align to TRBD1. The CDR3 totals 13 residues. From germline, CDR1 is SGHTA and CDR2 FQGNSA. Trimming took 9 bases from V and 3 from J; bases not matched to a gene: 3. CDR3 residues: CASGQGAYTEAFF. In DNA form, the CDR3 reads TGTGCCAGTGGACAGGGGGCGTACACTGAAGCTTTCTTT.

The chain is built from TRBV12-1 and TRBJ2-7; the table's D call, TRBD1, was not checked against the DNA. TRBV12-1 is an annotated pseudogene. CDR3 length: 12 amino acids. CDR3 sequence reads: CASSPLDREQYF. In DNA form, the CDR3 reads TGTGCCAGCAGCCCGTTGGACAGGGAGCAGTACTTC.

This chain joins TRBV15 and TRBJ2-5; no reliable D call. This CDR3 has 15 amino acids. Germline V gene lookup returns CDR1 LNHNV and CDR2 YYDKDF (reference sequence). V was clipped by 0 bases and J by 4 bases, with 12 bases between them. The DNA for the CDR3 is TGTGCCACCAGCAGAGATAACCTAGGTGGAGAGACCCAGTACTTC. Its protein is CATSRDNLGGETQYF.

The V and J genes are TRBV10-3 and TRBJ1-3; D uncertain. Trimming removed 3 bases at V and 0 bases at J, with 9 bases between. This CDR3 region has 15 residues. Per germline, CDR1 ENHRY and CDR2 SYGVKD. CDR3 DNA sequence: TGTGCCATCAGTGACTCAGCGAGCTCTGGAAACACCATATATTTT. Amino acids: CAISDSASSGNTIYF.

The chain carries TRBV15 and TRBJ2-2; TRBD1 is a possible D gene (5 bases). V lost 1 base and J lost 4, with 7 bases in between. Germline loops: CDR1 LNHNV, CDR2 YYDKDF (reference sequence). The CDR3 runs to 14 residues. This CDR3 reads CATSRGDSTGELFF. The CDR3 DNA sequence: TGTGCCACCAGCAGAGGTGACAGCACCGGGGAGCTGTTTTTT.

The rearrangement joins TRBV30 to TRBJ1-4, with D perhaps matching TRBD1 (5 bases). Germline CDR1 and CDR2: GTSNPN and SVGIG (reference sequence). Trimming cost V 1 base and J 7 bases, with 13 bases left between them. The CDR3 runs 14 residues. The CDR3 sequence: CAWSGTPAIEKLFF. The CDR3 DNA follows: TGTGCCTGGAGTGGGACACCGGCGATTGAAAAACTGTTTTTT.